The T cell receptor (beta chain) described here comes from a study of blood T cell repertoires in COVID-19. Study context: Acute and convalescent COVID-19 specimens originated in the United States, Italy and Spain. The analysed material was cDNA or gDNA that came from T cells, B-cell-depleted T cells, or PBMCs.

The CDR3 consists of 17 residues. Trimming removed 1 base from V and 2 bases from J; junction bases left unmatched: 7. Germline values: CDR1 LGHNA, CDR2 YNFKEQ. Original data processing: Nucleated cell number was recorded as an estimate derived from reference gene primer amplification. This table comes from immunoSEQ multiplex PCR, and its TCRdb copy is limited to in-frame clones, with some not included. That table supplies the V and J calls and clone size; D and trimming were determined from the DNA. The top ten clones hold less than 2% of a sample with about 260,000 clones, 84% of them seen once. Material: peripheral blood. The sequence was collected from a woman in her thirties or forties who had recovered from COVID-19. J is TRBJ2-1 and V is TRBV4-2; 8 bases align to TRBD2. The CDR3 coding sequence is TGTGCCAGCAGCCAAGGACCGGGACTAGTAGCCTACAATGAGCAGTTCTTC. This encodes CASSQGPGLVAYNEQFF.